These 6 T cell receptor beta chains were sequenced from one sample in a study of Graves' ophthalmopathy and Graves' hyperthyroidism. Amplified material comprised TCR beta CDR3 regions derived from RNA transcripts. HTBI primers were used in a first-round RT-PCR, which preceded a second-round multiplex PCR. TCRdb re-called the multiplex PCR reads through MiXCR, storing one row per CDR3 protein. The sample lists hundreds of thousands of distinct CDR3 sequences; about a fifth were seen once. Sequencing input: peripheral blood. These receptors were collected from a woman younger than 35 with stable Graves' hyperthyroidism. Some clones in this sample may be carry-over from other donors' samples.

This clonotype was seen a few times. The V gene is TRBV7-3, the J gene TRBJ2-2; no clear D gene. Germline assignment: CDR1 SGHTA and CDR2 FQGTGA. Trimming took 2 bases from V and 7 from J, leaving 11 bases between them. The CDR3 contains 14 residues. The CDR3 reads CASSLSAVVGELFF. CDR3 in DNA: TGTGCCAGCAGCTTATCCGCAGTAGTCGGGGAGCTGTTTTTT.

V is TRBV12-3 or TRBV12-4 and J is TRBJ2-5; no definite D call. The CDR3 consists of 14 residues. V lost 4 bases and J 7 bases, leaving 16 bases between the germline ends. The CDR3 is CASSSSGPSGTQYF. DNA of the CDR3: TGTGCCAGCAGTTCGTCCGGGCCTTCGGGGACCCAGTACTTC.

This clonotype was counted many times. The rearrangement uses TRBV15 and TRBJ1-5; TRBD1 matches at 11 bases. After removal of 5 bases from V and 2 bases from J, the junction contained 2 bases not matched to a gene. From germline, CDR1 is LNHNV and CDR2 YYDKDF (reference sequence). The length of the CDR3 is 15 residues. The CDR3 nucleotides are TGTGCCACCAGCCGGACAGGGGGCGGCAATCAGCCCCAGCATTTT. This encodes CATSRTGGGNQPQHF.

This clonotype was detected ten times or more. The rearrangement links TRBV24-1 to TRBJ2-7; TRBD1 aligns across 8 bases. The CDR3 has 14 residues. Losses at the gene ends were 6 bases for V and 2 bases for J; bases not matched to a gene: 5. In germline, CDR1 is KGHDR, CDR2 SFDVKD. The CDR3: CATSSSGQAYEQYF. DNA for the CDR3: TGTGCCACCAGTTCATCGGGACAGGCCTACGAGCAGTACTTC.

This clonotype showed up many times. One end of the junction is discordant with germline, which a read error may explain. V is TRBV12-3 or TRBV12-4 and J is TRBJ2-2, with 7 bases identical to TRBD1. The CDR3 length is 14 residues. The CDR3 DNA follows: TGTGCCAGCAGTCCGGACAGGAACACCGGGAAGCTGTTTTTT. This sequence encodes CASSPDRNTGKLFF.

This clonotype was found many times. V usage is TRBV19 and J usage is TRBJ1-2; TRBD1 aligns across 7 bases. This CDR3 region has 12 residues. Germline CDR1 reads LNHDA; CDR2 reads SQIVND (reference sequence). Trimming removed 5 bases from V and 8 bases from J; junction bases left unmatched: 5. CDR3 amino acids: CASSRDSGGYTF. The DNA of the CDR3 is TGTGCCAGTAGTCGGGACAGCGGAGGCTACACCTTC. The full variable domain, completed using reference TRBV19 and TRBJ1-2, is DGGITQSPKYLFRKEGQNVTLSCEQNLNHDAMYWYRQDPGQGLRLIYYSQIVNDFQKGDIAEGYSVSREKKESFPLTVTSAQKNPTAFYLCASSRDSGGYTFGSGTRLTVV.